This TCR beta chain was sequenced for a study of glioma-infiltrating T cells. In germline, CDR1 is LNHNV, CDR2 YYDKDF (reference sequence). The CDR3 runs to 17 residues. Findings and limits, study-wide: CDR3 overlap between tissue and blood was very small. Tissue-blood divergence was below expectation in non-neoplastic patients, above in gliomas.

TCR alpha and beta CDR3 regions were amplified from RNA using iRepertoire nested multiplex PCR. Input was about 85-450 ng of tissue mRNA or PBMC total RNA. TCRdb processed the multiplex PCR reads anew with MiXCR; each CDR3 protein has one entry. The sample yields roughly 100,000 distinct CDR3 sequences, around 37% seen once. Regarding this clonotype: Antigen unknown. Mismatch with germline at one junction end may stem from a read error.

This chain connects TRBV15 to TRBJ1-5; 11 nucleotides line up with TRBD1. The sequencing input was glioma tissue, nonneoplastic brain tissue, or PBMCs (not recorded which). This TCR came from a human donor with low-grade glioma or glioblastoma, undergoing nonglioma brain surgery, or in good health (not recorded which). CDR3 in DNA: TGCGCCACCAGCAGAGAGGACAGGGGGCATAAGAATCAGCCCCAGCATTTT. Translation gives CATSREDRGHKNQPQHF.